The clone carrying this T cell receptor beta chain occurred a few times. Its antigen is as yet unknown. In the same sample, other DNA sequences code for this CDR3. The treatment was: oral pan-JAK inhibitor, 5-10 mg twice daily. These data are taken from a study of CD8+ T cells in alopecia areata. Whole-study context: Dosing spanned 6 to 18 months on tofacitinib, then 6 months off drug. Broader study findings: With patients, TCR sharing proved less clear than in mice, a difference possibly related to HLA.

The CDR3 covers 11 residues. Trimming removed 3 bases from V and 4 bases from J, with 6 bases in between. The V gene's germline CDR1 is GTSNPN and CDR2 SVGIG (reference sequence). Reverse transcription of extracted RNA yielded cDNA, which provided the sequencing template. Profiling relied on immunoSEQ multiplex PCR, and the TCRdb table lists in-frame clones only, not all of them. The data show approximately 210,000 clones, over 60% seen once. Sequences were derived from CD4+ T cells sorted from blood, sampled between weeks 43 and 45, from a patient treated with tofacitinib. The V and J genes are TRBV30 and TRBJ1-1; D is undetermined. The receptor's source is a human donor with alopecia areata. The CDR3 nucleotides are TGTGCCTGGAGACCTGGCACTGAAGCTTTCTTT. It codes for CAWRPGTEAFF.